The sample holds one count of the clone carrying this T cell receptor beta chain. In germline, CDR1 is MNHEY, CDR2 SVGAGI. This CDR3 region has 14 residues. Trimming took 6 bases from V and 4 from J; bases not matched to a gene: 6. This specimen comes from a study of blood T cell repertoires in COVID-19. Study as a whole: PBMCs, B-cell-depleted T cells, or T cells provided the cDNA or gDNA that made up the material.

Assay used: immunoSEQ multiplex PCR; TCRdb lists only in-frame clones, some missing. The data contain roughly 150,000 clones, roughly nine tenths of them seen just once; the ten biggest clones take up roughly 15%. The receptor comes from a woman between 35 and 50 years old with acute or convalescent COVID-19. The sequenced sample consisted of peripheral blood. V gene TRBV6-5 combines with J gene TRBJ1-5, with 7 bases lining up with TRBD1. The CDR3 here is CASSLQGPNQPQHF. The CDR3 nucleotides read TGTGCCAGCAGCCTACAGGGGCCAAATCAGCCCCAGCATTTT.